This T cell receptor beta chain was documented in a study of early T cells in non-severe SARS-CoV-2 infection. Whole-study context: Unsorted whole-blood RNA was sequenced in bulk, leaving chains unpaired.

Study-level findings and limits: CD4 and private specificities were missed by VDJdb matching, which favored anti-spike CD8 responses.

Unique molecular identifiers were attached to individual cDNA molecules. TCRdb passed the 5' RACE reads through MiXCR, listing each CDR3 protein once. Here the sample spans about 35,000 distinct CDR3 sequences, over 5% being singletons. Germline V CDR1 and CDR2: MNHNY, SVGAGI (reference sequence). This CDR3 is 16 amino acids long. J lost 1 base, V lost 4 bases, and 9 bases had no gene match. As regards this clonotype: As yet, its antigen is unknown.

The receptor comes from an adult who was a healthcare worker with PCR-confirmed SARS-CoV-2 infection or an uninfected control (not recorded which). The chain links TRBV6-6 to TRBJ2-5, with 7 positions matching TRBD2. Material: whole blood. The CDR3 here is CASSSWGGGSQETQYF. The CDR3 bases are TGTGCCAGCAGTTCATGGGGGGGTGGATCCCAAGAGACCCAGTACTTC.